This TCR beta chain was retrieved from a study of blood T cells in healthy people across ages (dated by TCRdb to 2013 to 2016). A note on the overall study: In model experiments, template switching captured about one uniquely barcoded TCR beta cDNA molecule for every two T cells. The study analyzed two additional independent replicas of 1 million unique cDNA reads from the same blood draw for two donors, one aged 18 to 30 and one aged 80 or older. Using deep sequencing normalized with unique cDNA molecular identifiers, the study measured how TCR beta repertoire diversity changes with age. The donors were divided into four age groups: young (average around 16 years), middle-aged (approximately 42), aged (roughly 60) and long-lived (82). To avoid experimental bias, donors of different ages were distributed randomly across sequencing lanes. Results and caveats for the whole study, not just this receptor: Compared with the aged group, more naive CD4+ T cells, fewer expanded clones and increased TCR diversity were shown by the long-lived group, suggesting age selection. Since profiling was done on bulk unsorted PBMCs, naive and antigen-experienced compartments could not be conclusively compared. Estimates of total diversity from one million sequenced T cells were regarded as lower bounds and underestimates. Because donor CMV infection status was unknown, age-related changes in expanded clonotypes were potentially confounded. As age increased, observed TCR beta diversity per million T cells dropped in a roughly linear way, and a significant reduction was already evident by age roughly 40. There was a strong correlation between observed TCR beta diversity and the percentage of naive T cells measured by flow cytometry.

Details on this clonotype: The target of this receptor is not known. No base quality values were provided; no much bigger clone lies one nucleotide off.

Systemically healthy Caucasian individuals from Russia, 35 to 50 in total and aged roughly 6 to 95 years, were included as donors. Around 9.8 milliliters of peripheral blood were collected from each donor into EDTA-treated Vacutainer tubes. Ficoll-Paque density-gradient centrifugation was used to isolate PBMCs, with at least 7 million per sample. Trizol reagent was used to extract total RNA from PBMCs, with at least 5.5 micrograms per sample. Naive CD45RAhigh/CD27high T cell percentages were measured by flow cytometry on a PBMC aliquot from every donor. The CDR3 has 13 amino acids, counting the end cysteine and phenylalanine. Only the CDR3 DNA stays, 39 bases, in frame from base 1. CDR1 and CDR2 (DFQATT, SNEGSKA) derive from the germline V gene (reference sequence). Relative to germline, V is 7 bases shorter and J is 1 base shorter, with 11 bases between their ends. Libraries were constructed by 5' RACE. Reads for this sample came from an Illumina HiSeq 2500. A second PCR of roughly 7 to 12 cycles was performed with a sample-barcoded 5' primer and a J-beta primer mix. Each TCR beta cDNA molecule received a unique molecular identifier from a template-switch 5' adaptor carrying 12 random nucleotides. Each sample yielded at least 2.5 million CDR3-containing paired-end reads. First-strand cDNA was synthesized from all RNA with the Mint cDNA synthesis kit, primed by a TRBC-specific oligonucleotide. After uracil-DNA glycosylase treatment, a first 18-cycle PCR used universal primers M1SS and BC2_uni_R on all cDNA. Per the source publication's procedure: Each sample was normalized by randomly selecting 1 million high-quality reads, each carrying a distinct molecular identifier. Reads with shared molecular identifiers were discarded instead of being binned into consensus sequences. MiTCR, set to a Q25 quality threshold and the strictest error-elimination algorithm, was used for CDR3 identification, clonotype clustering and error correction. A nonparametric unseen species model with Euler transformation was used to estimate a lower bound on total TCR beta diversity. The public reads were reprocessed in TCRdb via fastp at Q25 and MiXCR, keeping in-frame beta chains. Each record represents a unique CDR3 protein, reported with the most common genes and DNA among its rows. The V and J calls come from TCRdb's annotation, not from the publication. The sample table contains some 1.5 million distinct CDR3 sequences; only one count was recorded for about 30% of them. 7.7% of the sample lies in the top ten.

The sequenced material came from blood. This sequence was found in a woman younger than 45 in good health. The sequence is built from TRBV20-1 and TRBJ1-3; the D segment cannot be called with confidence. Read as DNA, the sequence is TGCAGTGTTTTTGAAGTATCTGGAAACACCATATATTTT. Translated, this is CSVFEVSGNTIYF.